This is a list of T cell receptor beta chains from one sample in a study of graft-versus-host responses after intestinal transplantation. Method: immunoSEQ multiplex PCR; TCRdb's copy keeps in-frame clones and lacks some. The sample records 9,500 to 10,000 clones, around 28% being singletons. The sample in question was alloreactive CD8+ T cells from a mixed lymphocyte reaction culture, obtained before intestinal transplant. The receptors shown here come from a human patient who received an intestinal transplant. Each CDR3 is given with its conserved first and last residue. D genes are given only for firm matches. Part of the rows lack a size; the others show once, few, many or a class for expanded clones.

j_call: TRBJ2-7
v_call: TRBV9
d_call: .
clone_size: .
cdr3_aa: CASSHGQTYEQYF
cdr3_nt: TGTGCCAGCAGTCACGGACAGACCTACGAGCAGTACTTC

j_call: TRBJ2-1
v_call: TRBV9
d_call: TRBD2
clone_size: .
cdr3_aa: CASSRASGGADEQFF
cdr3_nt: TGTGCCAGCAGCCGAGCTAGCGGGGGGGCGGATGAGCAGTTCTTC

j_call: TRBJ1-1
v_call: TRBV19
d_call: TRBD1
clone_size: few
cdr3_aa: CASSSPGQYLEAFF
cdr3_nt: TGTGCCAGTAGTTCTCCGGGACAGTACCTTGAAGCTTTCTTT

j_call: TRBJ1-1
v_call: TRBV27
d_call: .
clone_size: few
cdr3_aa: CASSPLPGATEAFF
cdr3_nt: TGTGCCAGCAGTCCCCTCCCAGGGGCCACTGAAGCTTTCTTT

j_call: TRBJ2-7
v_call: TRBV4-1
d_call: .
clone_size: .
cdr3_aa: CASSHRGEVYEQCF
cdr3_nt: TGCGCCAGCAGCCACAGGGGAGAGGTCTACGAGCAGTGCTTC

j_call: TRBJ2-6
v_call: TRBV7-3
d_call: .
clone_size: .
cdr3_aa: CASSLDSAGANVLTF
cdr3_nt: TGTGCCAGCAGCTTGGACTCAGCTGGGGCCAACGTCCTGACTTTC

j_call: TRBJ2-3
v_call: TRBV9
d_call: .
clone_size: .
cdr3_aa: CASSPSGGHGTDTQYF
cdr3_nt: TGTGCCAGCAGCCCCTCGGGGGGACACGGCACAGATACGCAGTATTTT

j_call: TRBJ2-7
v_call: TRBV27
d_call: TRBD1
clone_size: .
cdr3_aa: CASSYATGPSYEQYF
cdr3_nt: TGTGCCAGCAGTTACGCGACAGGGCCGTCCTACGAGCAGTACTTC

j_call: TRBJ2-1
v_call: TRBV2
d_call: TRBD2
clone_size: .
cdr3_aa: CASSELAGGPPFNEQFF
cdr3_nt: TGTGCCAGCAGTGAACTAGCGGGGGGCCCACCCTTCAATGAGCAGTTCTTC

j_call: TRBJ1-2
v_call: TRBV29-1
d_call: TRBD1
clone_size: few
cdr3_aa: CSALGTGSLRDGYTF
cdr3_nt: TGCAGCGCCTTGGGGACAGGGTCCCTCAGAGATGGCTACACCTTC

j_call: TRBJ2-5
v_call: TRBV6-6
d_call: TRBD2
clone_size: .
cdr3_aa: CASRNTLAGARETQYF
cdr3_nt: TGTGCCAGCAGAAACACCCTAGCGGGGGCCAGAGAGACCCAGTACTTC

j_call: TRBJ2-5
v_call: TRBV2
d_call: .
clone_size: once
cdr3_aa: CACLPGGKETQYF
cdr3_nt: TGTGCCTGTCTCCCAGGGGGGAAAGAGACCCAGTACTTC

j_call: TRBJ2-1
v_call: TRBV7-6
d_call: TRBD2
clone_size: .
cdr3_aa: CASSAPVRAGGEDEQFF
cdr3_nt: TGTGCCAGCAGCGCGCCCGTCAGGGCGGGGGGGGAGGATGAGCAGTTCTTC

j_call: TRBJ2-7
v_call: TRBV4-1
d_call: TRBD2
clone_size: .
cdr3_aa: CASSLMGGYEQYF
cdr3_nt: TGCGCCAGCAGCCTTATGGGGGGGTACGAGCAGTACTTC

j_call: TRBJ2-7
v_call: TRBV6-6
d_call: TRBD2
clone_size: .
cdr3_aa: CASSPRLAGEHEQYF
cdr3_nt: TGTGCCAGCAGTCCGCGACTAGCGGGGGAACACGAGCAGTACTTC

j_call: TRBJ1-5
v_call: TRBV25-1
d_call: .
clone_size: .
cdr3_aa: CASSSWDTNQPQHF
cdr3_nt: TGTGCCAGCAGTTCGTGGGACACCAATCAGCCCCAGCATTTT

j_call: TRBJ1-2
v_call: TRBV19
d_call: TRBD1
clone_size: .
cdr3_aa: CASSYGQGAVDYGYTF
cdr3_nt: TGTGCCAGTAGTTACGGACAGGGGGCTGTAGACTATGGCTACACCTTC